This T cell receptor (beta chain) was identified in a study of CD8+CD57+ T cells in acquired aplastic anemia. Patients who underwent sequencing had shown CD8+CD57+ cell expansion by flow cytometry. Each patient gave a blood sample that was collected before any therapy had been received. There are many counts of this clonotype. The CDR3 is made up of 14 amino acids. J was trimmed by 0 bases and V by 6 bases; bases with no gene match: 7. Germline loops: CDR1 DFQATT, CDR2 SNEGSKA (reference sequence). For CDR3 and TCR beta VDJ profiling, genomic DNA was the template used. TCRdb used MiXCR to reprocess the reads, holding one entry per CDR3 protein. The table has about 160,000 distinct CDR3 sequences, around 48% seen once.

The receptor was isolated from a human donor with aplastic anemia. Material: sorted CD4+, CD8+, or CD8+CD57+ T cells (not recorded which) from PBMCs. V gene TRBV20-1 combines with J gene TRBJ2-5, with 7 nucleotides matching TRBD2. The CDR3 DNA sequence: TGCAGTGCAAGCCCCGGGACTAACCAAGAGACCCAGTACTTC. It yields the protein CSASPGTNQETQYF.